This T cell receptor beta chain was captured by sequencing in a study of CD8+CD57+ T cells in acquired aplastic anemia (dated by TCRdb to the late 2010s). A note on the overall study: On average, sorted CD4+ and CD8+ cells yielded around 3.1 ug of extracted DNA, with a range of 0.2 to 27.4 ug. For healthy donor samples, the average read count was about 10.8 million for CD4+ cells and 11.0 million for CD8+ cells. General conclusions and limits of the study: CD8+ Simpson's diversity did not differ significantly between patients and healthy controls (P=0.060). Roughly 30 CD8+ CDR3 sequences were found to be shared between patients and controls, but these sequences appeared to be highly expressed in patients and within the immunodominant clones of the patients.

The CDR3 runs 15 residues from the cysteine to the phenylalanine. Of all the DNA, just the CDR3 is kept, 45 bases in frame from base 1. The germline V gene sets CDR1 to KGHSY and CDR2 to FQNENV. Trimming leaves V shorter by 2 bases and J shorter by 2 bases, with the junction holding 5 bases beyond the gene matches. TCR beta VDJ combination and CDR3 sequence profiling used genomic DNA as the template. An Illumina HiSeq 2000 was used for TCR repertoire sequencing. The source study handled its data this way. TRBV/TRBJ rearrangement plots, CDR3 size and DJ length profiles, and Simpson's diversity index were used to assess repertoires. The most abundant DNA sequence in the deep sequencing data was taken as the immunodominant clone. CDR3 amino acid sequences were checked for sharing across subjects and were also compared against the VDJdb database and published repertoires. TCRdb trimmed the raw reads at Q25, called clones with MiXCR and kept productive beta chains. Merged by CDR3 protein, the rows form single entries marked with the most common genes and DNA. These V and J calls are TCRdb output, not the study's own analysis. This sample gives a few hundred thousand distinct CDR3 sequences in total; over 60% of them show up just once. The biggest ten clones account for less than 30% of the sample.

The study deep-sequenced TCR repertoires of sorted CD4+ and CD8+ blood T cells from severe aplastic anemia patients and healthy subjects. Ficoll-Paque density gradient centrifugation was used to isolate peripheral blood mononuclear cells. Before DNA extraction, CD4+ and CD8+ T cells were sorted with FACS or magnetic beads. Ten or more counts support this clonotype. Its antigen is unknown. The input lacks base qualities; no much larger clone sits a single base away. Source material: sorted CD4+, CD8+, or CD8+CD57+ T cells (not recorded which) from PBMCs. Rearrangement joined TRBV16 to TRBJ1-2; TRBD1 matches 7 bases in the middle. This sequence originates from a human donor in good health. The CDR3 protein: CASSQNLQGNYGYTF. At the DNA level, the sequence is TGTGCCAGCAGCCAAAACTTACAGGGGAACTATGGCTACACCTTC.